One sample yielded the 5 T cell receptor beta chains listed below, sequenced in a study of regulatory T cells in long-lasting Graves disease. Time point denoted: persistent/refractory GD, antithyroid drugs over 5 years with positive TRAb. Scientists built the TCR library using RNA that was extracted from PBMCs. Arm-PCR of CDR3 regions with iRepertoire HTBI primers generated TCR beta libraries. In TCRdb, the multiplex PCR reads were re-called with MiXCR into one record per CDR3 protein. This table has 450,000 or so distinct CDR3 sequences, roughly 22% appearing once. Sequenced here: peripheral blood mononuclear cells (PBMCs), sampled when the disease was refractory, from a patient treated with antithyroid drugs. The receptors come from a female donor with Graves disease.

The chain employs TRBV18 and TRBJ1-2, with 10 bases lining up with TRBD1. The CDR3 has 15 residues. J was trimmed by 4 bases and V by 2 bases; bases with no gene match: 4. Per the germline V gene, CDR1 is KGHSH and CDR2 is LQKENI. CDR3 amino acids: CASSPGQGEAYGYTF. The CDR3 DNA is TGTGCCAGCTCACCAGGACAGGGGGAGGCCTATGGCTACACCTTC.

This clonotype came up a few times. This rearrangement joins TRBV20-1 to TRBJ1-6; no clear D. V was cut by 6 bases and J by 7 bases, with 10 bases left in between. CDR1 DFQATT and CDR2 SNEGSKA come from the germline V gene (reference sequence). CDR3 length: 12 amino acids. In DNA form, the CDR3 reads TGCAGTGCGAAAGAAGGAAATTCACCCCTCCACTTT. The encoded protein is CSAKEGNSPLHF.

The rearrangement uses TRBV30 and TRBJ1-2; the match to TRBD1 covers 8 bases. The CDR3 is 11 amino acids. Unmatched junction bases numbered 7, after V lost 7 bases and J lost 9 bases. CDR1 GTSNPN and CDR2 SVGIG come from the germline V gene (reference sequence). CDR3: CAFLTGDSYTF. As DNA, the CDR3 is TGTGCCTTCTTGACAGGGGATAGCTACACCTTC.

This clonotype turned up a few times. The CDR3 nucleotides read TGTGCCAGCAGCCAGCTCGACAGGGTTGACGGGGAGCTGTTTTTT. Translation: CASSQLDRVDGELFF. The chain carries TRBV14 and TRBJ2-2, with TRBD1 identical over 7 bases. Germline V gene sequence: CDR1 SGHDN, CDR2 FVKESK. There are 15 residues in the CDR3. Germline trimming cut 3 bases from V and 7 bases from J; bases unmatched to any gene: 8. Drawing the rest from reference TRBV14 and TRBJ2-2, the complete variable domain is EAGVTQFPSHSVIEKGQTVTLRCDPISGHDNLYWYRRVMGKEIKFLLHFVKESKQDESGMPNNRFLAERTGGTYSTLKVQPAELEDSGVYFCASSQLDRVDGELFFGEGSRLTVL.

The CDR3 DNA reads as TGTGCCAGCAGCTTAACAGAAGTCTATGGCTACACCTTC. This gives the protein CASSLTEVYGYTF. The V gene is TRBV7-2, the J gene TRBJ1-2; D ambiguous. CDR1 is SGHTA and CDR2 is FQGNSA in the germline V gene. The CDR3 sequence is 13 residues long. Trimming removed 2 bases at V and 4 bases at J, with 8 bases between.